Detailed here is one T cell receptor (beta chain). No antigen is known for it. With V trimmed by 6 bases and J by 6 bases, 6 bases remained unmatched. The CDR3 extends over 13 amino acids. CDR1 is SQVTM and CDR2 is ANQGSEA in the germline V gene. With autoimmune disease history or systemic immunosuppression, patients were excluded. The sample belongs to a study of OX40 agonist ivuxolimab in advanced cancers. Whole-study results and caveats: No determination was made of the antigen specificity of the expanded peripheral T cells.

Clones were sequenced by immunoSEQ multiplex PCR, and TCRdb holds only the in-frame ones, with some missing. The data show 150,000 to 190,000 clones, 85% to 95% seen once. The origin of this receptor is an adult with an advanced solid tumor such as melanoma, head and neck, liver or kidney cancer. The sample was CD4+ or CD8+ T cells sorted from blood, taken in a trial of the OX40 agonist ivuxolimab. The chain carries TRBV29-1 and TRBJ2-2; 8 nucleotides match TRBD2. CDR3 bases: TGCAGCGTCGGGGGGGCAGGCTCCGGGGAGCTGTTTTTT. This translates into CSVGGAGSGELFF.